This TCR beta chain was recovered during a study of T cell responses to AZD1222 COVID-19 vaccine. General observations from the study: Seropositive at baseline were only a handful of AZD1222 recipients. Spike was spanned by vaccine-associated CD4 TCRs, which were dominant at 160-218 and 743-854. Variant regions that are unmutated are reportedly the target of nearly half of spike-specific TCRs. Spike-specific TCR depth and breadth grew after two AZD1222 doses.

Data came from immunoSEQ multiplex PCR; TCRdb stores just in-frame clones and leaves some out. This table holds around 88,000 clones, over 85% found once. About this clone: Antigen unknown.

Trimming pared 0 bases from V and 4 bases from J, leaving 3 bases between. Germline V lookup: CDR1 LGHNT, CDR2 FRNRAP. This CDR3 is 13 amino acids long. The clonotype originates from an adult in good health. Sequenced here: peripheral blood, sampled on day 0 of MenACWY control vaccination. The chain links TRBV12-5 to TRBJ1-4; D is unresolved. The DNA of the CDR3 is TGTGCTAGTGGTTTGGTACATAATGAAAAACTGTTTTTT. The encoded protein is CASGLVHNEKLFF.